These 28 T cell receptor beta chains came from one sample sequenced in a study of blood T cells in healthy people across ages (dated by TCRdb to between 2014 and 2016). Receptor libraries were prepared by 5' RACE. Sequencing used an Illumina HiSeq 2500. The second PCR ran for about 6 to 11 cycles and used a J-beta primer mix along with a sample-barcoded 5' primer. TCRdb reran the public reads through fastp at Q25 and MiXCR, keeping productive beta chains. For every CDR3 protein sequence, its rows merge into one entry that carries the most common genes and DNA. The sample has roughly 1.5 million distinct CDR3 sequences on record, roughly 43% of them singletons. Just over 4% of the sample is in the top ten clones. Sequencing used blood. All receptors derive from a woman between 18 and 29 years old in good health.

This rearrangement joins TRBV6-5 to TRBJ2-7, with D uncertain. The CDR3 has 13 residues. Trimming stripped 2 bases from V and 2 bases from J, with 7 bases between. In germline, CDR1 is MNHEY, CDR2 SVGAGI. CDR3 in amino acids: CASSYAATYEQYF. CDR3 in DNA: TGTGCCAGCAGTTACGCCGCGACCTACGAGCAGTACTTC.

This clonotype was detected ten times or more. The V call is TRBV7-2, the J call TRBJ2-1, with D possibly TRBD2 on 5 matching bases. V was pared by 4 bases and J by 2 bases, with 15 bases between. Per germline, CDR1 SGHTA and CDR2 FQGNSA. The CDR3 runs to 16 residues. Here the CDR3 reads CASSSQVVAPYNEQFF. CDR3 DNA: TGTGCCAGCAGCTCCCAAGTAGTAGCGCCCTACAATGAGCAGTTCTTC.

The chain employs TRBV20-1 and TRBJ1-2; unclear D gene. Germline assignment: CDR1 DFQATT and CDR2 SNEGSKA (reference sequence). V dropped 1 base and J dropped 0 bases, with 9 bases sitting between them. CDR3 size: 14 residues. The CDR3 DNA reads TGCAGTGCTAGAGGGGGAACAGCTAACTATGGCTACACCTTC. Translating it yields CSARGGTANYGYTF.

The gene calls are TRBV20-1 and TRBJ2-7; perhaps TRBD1 as D (5 bases). Germline V lookup: CDR1 DFQATT, CDR2 SNEGSKA (reference sequence). This CDR3 region has 12 residues. Trimming shortened V by 6 bases and J by 3 bases, and 12 bases separated the two germline ends. CDR3 nucleotide sequence: TGCAGTGCAGAGGCTGACAGCTACGAGCAGTACTTC. This codes for CSAEADSYEQYF.

The genes are TRBV4-3 and TRBJ2-4, with a possible D match to TRBD2 (5 bases). V was shortened by 0 bases and J by 0 bases, with 12 bases between the two germline ends. The CDR3 covers 17 residues. CDR1 LGHNA and CDR2 YSLEER come from the germline V gene. The CDR3 sequence is CASSQEGLSLAKNIQYF. DNA of the CDR3: TGCGCCAGCAGCCAAGAAGGACTTAGCTTAGCCAAAAACATTCAGTACTTC.

This clonotype showed up just once. The chain recombines TRBV2 with TRBJ2-3; a weak D match, TRBD2 (6 bases). V lost 9 bases, J lost 4 bases, and 14 bases lay in between. The germline V gene has CDR1 SNHLY and CDR2 FYNNEI. The CDR3 totals 13 residues. CDR3 nucleotides: TGTGCCAGTGAGACTAGGACCGCAGATACGCAGTATTTT. Its protein is CASETRTADTQYF.

This chain uses TRBV28 with TRBJ2-3; maybe TRBD2 (5 bases). This CDR3 region has 15 residues. CDR1 is MDHEN, CDR2 SYDVKM, per germline. The V end was cut by 2 bases, the J end by 2 bases, with 11 bases between. CDR3 residues: CASSLGEHLTDTQYF. CDR3 coding DNA: TGTGCCAGCAGTTTAGGGGAGCACCTCACAGATACGCAGTATTTT.

V gene TRBV4-3 combines with J gene TRBJ1-1, with TRBD1 as a possible D gene (6 bases). CDR1 is LGHNA, CDR2 YSLEER, per germline. V lost 0 bases and J 10 bases, leaving 9 bases between the germline ends. This CDR3 is built from 12 residues. The CDR3 here is CASSQDVGGAFF. CDR3 coding DNA: TGCGCCAGCAGCCAAGATGTAGGGGGAGCTTTCTTT.

This chain links TRBV20-1 with TRBJ2-3; 10 nucleotides match TRBD2. Germline V gives CDR1 DFQATT, CDR2 SNEGSKA (reference sequence). The V and J ends lost 3 bases and 4 bases, in that order; junction bases with no gene match: 4. The CDR3 has 14 amino acids. The CDR3 nucleotides read TGCAGTGCTAGTAAGCGGGGGGGCGCAGATACGCAGTATTTT. Amino acids: CSASKRGGADTQYF.

V gene TRBV20-1 combines with J gene TRBJ2-3, with D perhaps matching TRBD2 (5 bases). Trimming stripped 5 bases from V and 0 bases from J, with 15 bases between. Per the germline V gene, CDR1 is DFQATT and CDR2 is SNEGSKA (reference sequence). CDR3 length: 15 residues. CDR3 sequence: CSAAHGIVSTDTQYF. As DNA, the CDR3 is TGCAGTGCTGCCCACGGGATAGTTAGCACAGATACGCAGTATTTT.

This clonotype was observed a few times. The V and J genes are TRBV29-1 and TRBJ2-2; a possible D gene is TRBD1 (7 bases). This CDR3 spans 13 amino acids. Germline V CDR1 and CDR2: SQVTM, ANQGSEA. V was pared by 3 bases and J by 4 bases, with 9 bases between. CDR3 region: CSVDRGATGELFF. As DNA, the CDR3 is TGCAGCGTTGACAGGGGGGCCACCGGGGAGCTGTTTTTT.

The CDR3 spells CASSQGFVAKNIQYF. The CDR3 coding sequence is TGCGCCAGCAGCCAGGGGTTTGTAGCCAAAAACATTCAGTACTTC. V is TRBV4-1 and J is TRBJ2-4; no firm D call. Looked up from germline, CDR1 is MGHRA and CDR2 is YSYEKL. The CDR3 runs to 15 residues. V dropped 3 bases and J dropped 0 bases, with 9 bases sitting between them.

Only a few counts were recorded for this clonotype. The chain couples TRBV27 to TRBJ1-1, with unresolved D. From germline, CDR1 is MNHEY and CDR2 SMNVEV (reference sequence). V lost 8 bases to trimming and J lost 4 bases, with 11 bases between them. The CDR3 is 12 residues long. The CDR3 nucleotides are TGTGCCAGCCGCTCGGGAGGCACTGAAGCTTTCTTT. Translation gives CASRSGGTEAFF.

The chain links TRBV12-3 or TRBV12-4 to TRBJ1-2, with 8 bases matching TRBD1. The CDR3 extends over 15 amino acids. Trimming cost V 0 bases and J 8 bases; bases outside gene matches: 8. The chain's CDR3 is CASSLALQGARGYTF. CDR3 bases: TGTGCCAGCAGTTTAGCCTTGCAGGGGGCGCGGGGCTACACCTTC.

Concerning this clonotype: An end of the junction does not agree with germline; a read error may underlie this. J is TRBJ2-3 and V is TRBV27; D not certain. This CDR3 has 13 amino acids. Germline V lookup: CDR1 MNHEY, CDR2 SMNVEV (reference sequence). Here the CDR3 reads CASSVSIVDTQYF. CDR3 nucleotides: TGTGCCAGCAGTGTATCGATTGTGGATACGCAGTATTTT.

The rearrangement links TRBV28 to TRBJ2-7; TRBD1 aligns across 9 bases. The assigned J gene may be wrong: the sequence end matches TRBJ2-5 better. The CDR3 is made up of 14 amino acids. Germline V lookup: CDR1 MDHEN, CDR2 SYDVKM. CDR3 bases: TGTGCCAGCAGTGCCCTCGACAGGGGGGAGACCCAGTACTTC. It yields the protein CASSALDRGETQYF.

The CDR3 loop reads CSARSWQGVYEQYF. The CDR3 DNA reads TGCAGTGCTAGAAGTTGGCAAGGTGTCTACGAGCAGTACTTC. The chain has TRBV20-1 and TRBJ2-5, with no clear D. The last part of the DNA fits TRBJ2-7 better; the J call may be wrong. This CDR3 is built from 14 residues. The germline CDR1 and CDR2 sequences are DFQATT and SNEGSKA (reference sequence).

This clonotype was detected ten times or more. The rearrangement uses TRBV13 and TRBJ1-2; 7 nucleotides agree with TRBD1. This CDR3 has 13 residues. Unmatched junction bases numbered 4, after V lost 5 bases and J lost 4 bases. Looked up from germline, CDR1 is PRHDT and CDR2 is FYEKMQ (reference sequence). The CDR3: CASSHTGVYGYTF. For the CDR3, the DNA is TGTGCCAGCAGCCATACAGGGGTCTATGGCTACACCTTC.

This CDR3 is CSARGPAYEQYF. The CDR3 nucleotides read TGCAGTGCTAGAGGACCGGCCTACGAGCAGTACTTC. The chain recombines TRBV20-1 with TRBJ2-7; D unresolved. From germline, CDR1 is DFQATT and CDR2 SNEGSKA (reference sequence). The CDR3 has 12 residues. Trimming left V 1 base short and J 2 bases short, with 6 bases between.

This clonotype was picked up a small number of times. The chain links TRBV19 to TRBJ1-2, with D uncertain. The CDR3 runs 13 residues. Germline CDR1 is LNHDA and CDR2 is SQIVND (reference sequence). Trimming took off 5 bases at V and 4 bases at J, with 11 bases between the two ends. The CDR3 DNA is TGTGCCAGTAGTGCCGGGCCGCCCTATGGCTACACCTTC. Its protein is CASSAGPPYGYTF.

The chain employs TRBV5-1 and TRBJ1-6, with TRBD1 as a possible D gene (5 bases). The ends were cut back, 4 bases at V and 5 bases at J, with 13 bases in the middle. CDR1 and CDR2 from the germline V gene are SGHRS and YFSETQ. CDR3 length equals 15 residues. CDR3 in DNA: TGCGCCAGCAGCCGCGCAGGGTTTGATAATTCACCCCTCCACTTT. The encoded protein is CASSRAGFDNSPLHF.

This clonotype was seen only once. A single base separates this from a much larger clone, so it may be a read error. The chain combines TRBV5-5 with TRBJ2-4, with no clear D. The germline V and J ends were trimmed by 4 bases and 9 bases, with 14 bases remaining between them. From germline, CDR1 is SGHKS and CDR2 YYEKEE (reference sequence). The CDR3 length is 13 residues. The CDR3 nucleotides read TGTGCCAGCAGCCCGCCTCTTGGAAGCATTCAGTACTTC. Protein sequence: CASSPPLGSIQYF.

J is TRBJ1-1 and V is TRBV5-5; D is possibly TRBD1 (6 bases). The germline gives CDR1 SGHKS, CDR2 YYEKEE (reference sequence). The V and J ends lost 4 bases and 4 bases respectively, with 20 bases between them. The CDR3 spans 16 residues. This chain's CDR3 is CASSPNPLQGGTEAFF. The CDR3 DNA reads as TGTGCCAGCAGCCCGAACCCCCTACAGGGTGGCACTGAAGCTTTCTTT.

This clonotype has a handful of counts. This chain connects TRBV20-1 to TRBJ2-1; D unresolved. Germline loops: CDR1 DFQATT, CDR2 SNEGSKA (reference sequence). V was trimmed by 0 bases and J by 2 bases, leaving 5 bases between them. This CDR3 spans 13 amino acids. This CDR3 is CSARDFAYNEQFF. The CDR3 nucleotides are TGCAGTGCTAGAGATTTCGCCTACAATGAGCAGTTCTTC.

This clonotype was detected a few times. V gene TRBV20-1 combines with J gene TRBJ1-2; tentatively, D is TRBD1 (5 bases). The V end was cut by 4 bases, the J end by 2 bases, with 8 bases between. Germline-derived CDR1 and CDR2 are DFQATT and SNEGSKA (reference sequence). This CDR3 has 12 residues. The CDR3 sequence is CSATQVNYGYTF. DNA of the CDR3: TGCAGTGCTACACAGGTGAACTATGGCTACACCTTC.

This clonotype was counted only a few times. CDR3 bases: TGTGCCAGCAGTCCCCATAACAGTATCCATGAGCAGTTCTTC. This gives the protein CASSPHNSIHEQFF. The chain recombines TRBV12-3 or TRBV12-4 with TRBJ2-1, with unresolved D. V lost 5 bases, J lost 8 bases, and 16 bases lay in between. The CDR3 length is 14 residues.

In its sample, this clonotype was seen a few times. The V call is TRBV7-9, the J call TRBJ2-6; D gene ambiguous. V was cut by 2 bases and J by 0 bases, with 11 bases left in between. This CDR3 has 17 residues. CDR1 is SEHNR and CDR2 is FQNEAQ in the germline V gene (reference sequence). The CDR3 coding sequence is TGTGCCAGCAGCTTAAACAGCATCTTCTCTGGGGCCAACGTCCTGACTTTC. It translates to CASSLNSIFSGANVLTF.

A few counts support this clonotype. This chain connects TRBV29-1 to TRBJ2-7, with TRBD1 matching over 7 bases. Near its end, the DNA agrees better with TRBJ2-5, so the J call may be wrong. CDR3 length equals 12 residues. Germline V gives CDR1 SQVTM, CDR2 ANQGSEA. CDR3 nucleotide sequence: TGCAGCGTTGAAGGACAGGGAGTGACCCAGTACTTC. The encoded protein is CSVEGQGVTQYF.